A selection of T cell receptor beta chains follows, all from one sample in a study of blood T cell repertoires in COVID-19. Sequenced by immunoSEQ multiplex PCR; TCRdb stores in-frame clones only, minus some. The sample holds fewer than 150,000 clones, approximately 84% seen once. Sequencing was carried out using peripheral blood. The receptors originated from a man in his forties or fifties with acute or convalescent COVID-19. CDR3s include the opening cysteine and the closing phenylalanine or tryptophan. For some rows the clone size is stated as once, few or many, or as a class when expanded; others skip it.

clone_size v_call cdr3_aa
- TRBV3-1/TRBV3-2 CASSQERTGFIGHEQFF
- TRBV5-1 CASSWEGSSYEQYF
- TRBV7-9 CASRLAGGNTGELFF
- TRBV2 CASRGDRAYNYGYTF
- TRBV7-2 CASSLRGTGGIDTQYF
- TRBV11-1 CASSPDRGANTGELFF
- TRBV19 CASRQRAGETQYF
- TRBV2 CASSEQGAITYGYTF
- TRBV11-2 CASSLVWTGNYEQYF
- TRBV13 CASSLRGQGSTEAFF
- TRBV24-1 CATSEPGQASYEQYF
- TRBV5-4 CASRQLAGGNTGELFF
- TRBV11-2 CASSPPLASGGIYNEQFF
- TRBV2 CASSVAGGLSYEQYF
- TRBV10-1 CASSEASGPTDTQYF
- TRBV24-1 CATSDPGQRPPYEQYF
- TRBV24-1 CATSDRDRDPEKLFF
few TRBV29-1 CSVRQGQSYNEQFF
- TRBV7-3 CASSLTGASYTGELFF
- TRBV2 CASRDSLYTEAFF
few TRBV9 CASSVGGQGAYEQYF
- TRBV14 CASSQRLAGEGADTQYF
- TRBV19 CASLRDRADNEQFF
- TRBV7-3 CASSLKRSGVNEQFF
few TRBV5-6 CASSLSTERPFF
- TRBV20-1 CSARPVGTQYF
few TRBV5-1 CASSLGAGGNSPLHF
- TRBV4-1 CASSQRLAAQETQYF
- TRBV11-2 CASSYNFGADSYEQYF
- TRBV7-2 CASSSRTGYNEQFF
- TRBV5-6 CASSHEEGPSWDTIYF
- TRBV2 CASSTGGGNSPLHF
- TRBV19 CASSIMGAKTQYF
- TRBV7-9 CASRYMNTEAFF
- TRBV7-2 CASSEGQGATYGYTF
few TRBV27 CASSYRQGTANTGELFF
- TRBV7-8 CASSLGLPTYEQYF
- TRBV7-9 CASSLFSGSYEQYF
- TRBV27 CASSLRGSGELFF
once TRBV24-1 CATSGGREANTGELFF
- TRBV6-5 CASSSGGVLQPQHF
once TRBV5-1 CASSSSRGGRTDTQYF